The 16 T cell receptor beta chains reported below all come from one sample, sequenced in a study of Graves' ophthalmopathy and Graves' hyperthyroidism. Amplification targeted the TCR beta CDR3 regions, with RNA transcripts as the source material. HTBI-primed RT-PCR formed the first round, and a multiplex PCR formed the second. TCRdb independently ran MiXCR on the multiplex PCR reads; one entry per CDR3 protein. The sample lists hundreds of thousands of distinct CDR3 sequences; roughly a fifth were seen once. Specimen: peripheral blood. Source of these receptors: a woman aged 45-59 years with Graves' ophthalmopathy.

The sample holds many counts of this clonotype. The J gene is TRBJ2-7, the V gene TRBV5-1, with 12 bases fitting TRBD2. With 4 bases clipped from V and 3 bases from J, the junction kept 5 bases outside the gene matches. The germline V gene encodes CDR1 SGHRS and CDR2 YFSETQ. The CDR3 contains 15 residues. CDR3 in amino acids: CASSPQTSGGYEQYF. The DNA for the CDR3 is TGCGCCAGCAGCCCACAGACTAGCGGGGGCTACGAGCAGTACTTC.

This clonotype was seen at least ten times. The chain carries TRBV6-1 and TRBJ2-5, with 13 bases matching TRBD2. V lost 4 bases to trimming and J lost 9 bases; unmatched junction nucleotides: 2. The CDR3 is 13 residues long. Germline V gives CDR1 MNHNS, CDR2 SASEGT. CDR3 residues: CASSATSGRAQYF. The CDR3 coding sequence is TGTGCCAGCAGTGCAACTAGCGGGAGGGCCCAGTACTTC.

This clonotype appeared many times. The chain links TRBV5-1 to TRBJ1-6, with 11 bases matching TRBD1. The CDR3 spans 15 residues. The germline gives CDR1 SGHRS, CDR2 YFSETQ. Trimming removed 4 bases from V and 8 bases from J; junction bases left unmatched: 5. CDR3 residues: CASSAGTGGHSPLHF. CDR3 nucleotides: TGCGCCAGCAGCGCCGGGACAGGGGGACATTCACCCCTCCACTTT.

In its sample, this clonotype was seen many times. V is TRBV27 and J is TRBJ2-7; weak D call: TRBD1 (5 bases). This CDR3 comprises 16 residues. Germline V gives CDR1 MNHEY, CDR2 SMNVEV (reference sequence). V was pared by 5 bases and J by 3 bases, with 20 bases between. The CDR3 loop reads CASSLNRPAGLYEQYF. The CDR3 coding sequence is TGTGCCAGCAGTCTTAACAGGCCAGCTGGCCTCTACGAGCAGTACTTC.

The rearrangement joins TRBV12-3 or TRBV12-4 to TRBJ1-1; 8 bases fit TRBD1. V lost 5 bases to trimming and J lost 7 bases; unmatched junction nucleotides: 6. The CDR3 covers 13 residues. In DNA, the CDR3 is TGTGCCAGCAGTAGAGACAGGGGAAGTGAAGCTTTCTTT. Amino acids: CASSRDRGSEAFF.

This chain joins TRBV6-2 or TRBV6-3 and TRBJ1-2; a weak D match, TRBD1 (5 bases). Trimming left V 5 bases short and J 4 bases short, with 14 bases between. In germline, CDR1 is MNHEY, CDR2 SVGEGT. CDR3 length: 14 residues. CDR3: CASSSHRIVYGYTF. CDR3 nucleotides: TGTGCCAGCAGTAGTCACAGGATTGTCTATGGCTACACCTTC.

This chain joins TRBV10-3 and TRBJ2-7; D is perhaps TRBD2 (7 bases). Germline CDR1 is ENHRY and CDR2 is SYGVKD. The CDR3 extends over 16 amino acids. V dropped 3 bases and J dropped 3 bases, with 18 bases sitting between them. The CDR3 region is CAISDSGGGASYEQYF. CDR3 coding DNA: TGTGCCATCAGTGATTCGGGTGGGGGGGCCAGCTACGAGCAGTACTTC.

At least ten counts were recorded for this clonotype. This chain joins TRBV7-9 and TRBJ2-7; D may correspond to TRBD1 or TRBD2 (5 bases each). This CDR3 region has 14 residues. V was pared by 0 bases and J by 7 bases, with 13 bases between. CDR1 and CDR2 from the germline V gene are SEHNR and FQNEAQ (reference sequence). In DNA, the CDR3 is TGTGCCAGCAGCTTAGCGGGACCCCTACATGAGCAGTACTTC. This translates into CASSLAGPLHEQYF.

This clonotype was detected ten times or more. A much larger clone lies a single base off, so this may be a read error. The chain joins TRBV2 to TRBJ1-5; weak D call: TRBD1 (5 bases). The CDR3 sequence is 13 residues long. Trimming cost V 6 bases and J 0 bases, with 6 bases left between them. Germline values: CDR1 SNHLY, CDR2 FYNNEI. Written as DNA, the CDR3 is TGTGCCAGCAGGACAGTTAGCAATCAGCCCCAGCATTTT. It is translated as CASRTVSNQPQHF.

This clonotype was seen ten or more times. This chain joins TRBV20-1 and TRBJ2-7; 7 bases fit TRBD2. Looked up from germline, CDR1 is DFQATT and CDR2 is SNEGSKA (reference sequence). V dropped 0 bases and J dropped 2; count of bases not matched to a gene: 7. CDR3 size: 15 residues. The DNA of the CDR3 is TGCAGTGCTAGAGAGCTACCGGGAGGACCCTACGAGCAGTACTTC. It translates to CSARELPGGPYEQYF.

This clonotype was seen at least ten times. The V gene is TRBV5-1, the J gene TRBJ2-2, with no clear D. This CDR3 contains 14 residues. Germline V gene data show CDR1 as SGHRS and CDR2 as YFSETQ. The V end lost 4 bases, the J end lost 4 bases, and 11 bases lay between the germline ends. CDR3: CASSNPGGTGELFF. For the CDR3, the DNA is TGCGCCAGCAGCAACCCCGGCGGCACCGGGGAGCTGTTTTTT.

This clonotype has at least ten counts. The rearrangement uses TRBV20-1 and TRBJ2-7, with TRBD2 matching 14 bases. The CDR3 runs 16 residues. Germline-derived CDR1 and CDR2 are DFQATT and SNEGSKA (reference sequence). The V segment lost 6 bases and the J segment 7 bases; nucleotides outside the gene matches: 14. In DNA form, the CDR3 reads TGCAGTGCCTCGATGGCACGACTAGCGGGGGGGAGTGAGCAGTACTTC. It codes for CSASMARLAGGSEQYF.

This clonotype was seen repeatedly, ten times or more. The chain has TRBV19 and TRBJ1-1, with 8 bases fitting TRBD1. Germline V gives CDR1 LNHDA, CDR2 SQIVND (reference sequence). The V segment lost 5 bases and the J segment 1 base; nucleotides outside the gene matches: 6. CDR3 size: 15 residues. In DNA form, the CDR3 reads TGTGCCAGTAGTCAAACGACAGGGGCGAACACTGAAGCTTTCTTT. This translates into CASSQTTGANTEAFF.

This clonotype was counted only a few times. This rearrangement joins TRBV3-1 to TRBJ1-1; D might be TRBD1 (5 bases). The CDR3 contains 17 residues. CDR1 is LGHDT, CDR2 YNNKEL, per germline (reference sequence). Deletions cut 0 bases from V and 5 bases from J, with 19 bases between. In DNA form, the CDR3 reads TGTGCCAGCAGCCAAGACTCTAGCAGGAGGGGCTGGACTGAAGCTTTCTTT. This codes for CASSQDSSRRGWTEAFF.

This clonotype was seen a handful of times. This rearrangement joins TRBV2 to TRBJ2-7, with TRBD1 matching over 8 bases. CDR1 is SNHLY, CDR2 FYNNEI, per germline. V shed 2 bases, J shed 5 bases, and the junction held 11 bases outside the gene matches. CDR3 length: 16 amino acids. In nucleotides, the CDR3 is TGTGCCAGCAGTGAAATCTTGGGGCAGGGGGCCCACGAGCAGTACTTC. Translation: CASSEILGQGAHEQYF.

There are many counts of this clonotype. The chain joins TRBV11-2 to TRBJ2-5; 10 nucleotides line up with TRBD2. CDR1 and CDR2 from the germline V gene are SGHAT and FQNNGV. V trimming: 2 bases; J trimming: 2 bases; junction bases outside the gene matches: 11. This CDR3 comprises 18 residues. This CDR3 reads CASSLMFSTSGDQETQYF. The CDR3 nucleotides read TGTGCCAGCAGCTTAATGTTCTCCACTAGCGGGGATCAAGAGACCCAGTACTTC.